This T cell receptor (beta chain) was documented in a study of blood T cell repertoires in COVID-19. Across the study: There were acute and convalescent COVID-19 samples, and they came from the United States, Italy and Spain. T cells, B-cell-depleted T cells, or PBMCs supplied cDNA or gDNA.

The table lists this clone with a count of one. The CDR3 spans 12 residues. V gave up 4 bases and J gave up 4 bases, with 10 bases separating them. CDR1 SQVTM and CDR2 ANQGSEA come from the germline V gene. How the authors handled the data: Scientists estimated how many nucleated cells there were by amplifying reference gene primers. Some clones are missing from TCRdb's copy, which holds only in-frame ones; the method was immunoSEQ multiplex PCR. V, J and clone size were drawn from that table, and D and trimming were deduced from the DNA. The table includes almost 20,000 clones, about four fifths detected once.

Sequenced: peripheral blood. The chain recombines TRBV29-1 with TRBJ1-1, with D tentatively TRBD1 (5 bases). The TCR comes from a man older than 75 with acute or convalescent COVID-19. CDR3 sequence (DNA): TGCAGCGTTGGACAGCTGGGCACTGAAGCTTTCTTT. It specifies CSVGQLGTEAFF.